This entry lists 25 T cell receptor beta chains sequenced from one sample in a study of CXCR3-negative and CXCR3-positive naive CD8 T cells. 5' RACE with UMI labels generated the TRB cDNA libraries. TCRdb reprocessed the 5' RACE reads and stores each CDR3 protein as one record, lacking DNA. This repertoire includes 70,000 to 95,000 distinct CDR3 sequences. The sample comprised naive CXCR3- CD8+ T cells from blood. Subset here: CD45RO-CCR7+CD27+CD95- naive CD8+ T cells lacking CXCR3 (TNR3-). These receptors all stem from a human donor in good health. Some clones in this sample may be carry-over from other donors' samples.

This chain uses TRBV15 with TRBJ2-3. The CDR3 length is 13 residues. Germline CDR1 and CDR2: LNHNV and YYDKDF (reference sequence). The CDR3 region is CATSRASTDTQYF.

The chain recombines TRBV29-1 with TRBJ2-5; TCRdb designates TRBD1, a call that cannot be tested without DNA. CDR1 SQVTM and CDR2 ANQGSEA come from the germline V gene. The CDR3 totals 13 residues. The chain's CDR3 is CSVEGMGRETQYF.

V usage is TRBV29-1 and J usage is TRBJ1-1; TCRdb gives TRBD1 as the D gene, but with no DNA this cannot be confirmed. This CDR3 spans 13 amino acids. Per germline, CDR1 SQVTM and CDR2 ANQGSEA. The CDR3 region is CSVPRGENTEAFF.

This chain connects TRBV28 to TRBJ2-7. Germline CDR1 and CDR2: MDHEN and SYDVKM. CDR3 length equals 14 residues. The chain's CDR3 is CASSLTWGLYEQYF.

This chain connects TRBV5-5 to TRBJ2-1. The CDR3 is 13 amino acids. Per the germline V gene, CDR1 is SGHKS and CDR2 is YYEKEE (reference sequence). The CDR3 protein is CASSLTYINEQFF.

The chain uses TRBV7-6 and TRBJ2-1; TCRdb lists TRBD2, though no DNA is available to test this call. From germline, CDR1 is SGHVS and CDR2 FNYEAQ. This CDR3 region has 18 residues. The CDR3 loop is CASSSTSGGASFHNEQFF.

This sequence joins TRBV6-5 and TRBJ2-7; TCRdb lists TRBD1, though no DNA is available to test this call. CDR1 MNHEY and CDR2 SVGAGI come from the germline V gene. There are 12 residues in the CDR3. Here the CDR3 reads CASSQGDYEQYF.

The chain carries TRBV12-3 or TRBV12-4 and TRBJ2-1; there is no DNA to check the TCRdb D call of TRBD2. This CDR3 is built from 13 residues. CDR3: CASSSLAGDEQFF.

V and J are TRBV5-1 and TRBJ2-2; TCRdb returns TRBD1, unconfirmable since there is no DNA. The CDR3 sequence is 14 residues long. Germline CDR1 is SGHRS and CDR2 is YFSETQ. The chain's CDR3 is CASSRDGRTGELFF.

The chain has TRBV6-1 and TRBJ2-3. The CDR3 extends over 15 amino acids. CDR1 is MNHNS and CDR2 is SASEGT in the germline V gene. The CDR3 reads CASSLSTWVTDTQYF.

This chain uses TRBV18 with TRBJ1-1. Germline V gene lookup returns CDR1 KGHSH and CDR2 LQKENI. The CDR3 has 14 residues. The CDR3 protein is CASSPPYLGTEAFF.

V and J are TRBV29-1 and TRBJ2-7; TCRdb's assignment of TRBD1 cannot be checked, as there is no DNA. Germline lookup yields CDR1 SQVTM and CDR2 ANQGSEA. This CDR3 has 18 amino acids. The CDR3 spells CSVKGLTGQGGKAYEQYF.

V and J are TRBV20-1 and TRBJ2-3. The CDR3 runs 16 residues. CDR1 and CDR2 (germline): DFQATT, SNEGSKA (reference sequence). The CDR3 sequence is CSARDRERVSTDTQYF.

J is TRBJ2-1 and V is TRBV12-3 or TRBV12-4; checking the TCRdb D call of TRBD2 is not possible without DNA. The CDR3 is 15 amino acids. This CDR3 reads CASSISGGPYNEQFF.

The rearrangement joins TRBV6-2 or TRBV6-3 to TRBJ2-2; TCRdb's D call of TRBD1 is untestable without DNA. Germline-derived CDR1 and CDR2 are MNHEY and SVGEGT. CDR3 size: 13 residues. This CDR3 reads CASSPTPPGELFF.

The chain carries TRBV7-8 and TRBJ1-5; TCRdb proposes TRBD1, but this gene call is untestable without DNA. Germline assignment: CDR1 SGHVS and CDR2 FQNEAQ. The CDR3 totals 13 residues. CDR3 region: CASSPTGDQPQHF. Based on the CDR3 plus reference TRBV7-8 and TRBJ1-5, the full variable domain is GAGVSQSPRYKVAKRGQDVALRCDPISGHVSLFWYQQALGQGPEFLTYFQNEAQLDKSGLPSDRFFAERPEGSVSTLKIQRTQQEDSAVYLCASSPTGDQPQHFGDGTRLSIL.

The chain links TRBV2 to TRBJ2-1. The CDR3 totals 16 residues. Germline CDR1 SNHLY, CDR2 FYNNEI. The CDR3 reads CASSDSAGGYYNEQFF.

The chain recombines TRBV3-1 with TRBJ2-5; the TCRdb D gene call, TRBD2, has no DNA to confirm it. The V gene's germline CDR1 is LGHDT and CDR2 YNNKEL (reference sequence). This CDR3 has 16 amino acids. CDR3 region: CASSQVRLAGQETQYF.

The chain's CDR3 is CATSRDGGQGRKETQYF. V is TRBV15 and J is TRBJ2-5; the TCRdb D gene call, TRBD1, has no DNA to confirm it. Germline loops: CDR1 LNHNV, CDR2 YYDKDF (reference sequence). The CDR3 contains 17 residues.

V is TRBV12-3 or TRBV12-4 and J is TRBJ2-1; TCRdb calls TRBD2, which cannot be checked without DNA. This CDR3 spans 16 amino acids. The CDR3 region is CASSLTTSGIYNEQFF.

V and J are TRBV7-9 and TRBJ1-1. In germline, CDR1 is SEHNR, CDR2 FQNEAQ (reference sequence). This CDR3 is 14 amino acids long. The CDR3 reads CASSLAELDTEAFF.

The V call is TRBV27, the J call TRBJ2-7; TCRdb calls TRBD2, which cannot be checked without DNA. Germline V lookup: CDR1 MNHEY, CDR2 SMNVEV (reference sequence). The CDR3 loop spans 13 amino acids. The CDR3: CASQTSGSYEQYF.

V gene TRBV7-9 combines with J gene TRBJ2-5; TCRdb calls TRBD1, which cannot be checked without DNA. In germline, CDR1 is SEHNR, CDR2 FQNEAQ (reference sequence). This CDR3 has 14 residues. CDR3 protein: CASSLVQGQETQYF.

This sequence joins TRBV7-9 and TRBJ1-5. Germline CDR1 is SEHNR and CDR2 is FQNEAQ (reference sequence). The CDR3 extends over 12 amino acids. The CDR3 here is CASSFADQPQHF.

The chain has TRBV11-3 and TRBJ2-5; no DNA is available, so the TRBD1 call from TCRdb remains unchecked. CDR1 and CDR2 (germline): SGHNT, YENEEA. This CDR3 has 13 amino acids. CDR3: CASSPRGLETQYF.